Here is one T cell receptor beta chain with its context. The data derive from a study of control samples from healthy donors and cancer patients. The table came from immunoSEQ multiplex PCR; TCRdb's copy has only in-frame clones and leaves some out. Of 100,000 to 150,000 clones listed, over 75% were seen once; the top ten hold around 9%. CDR1 and CDR2 (germline): LNHDA, SQIVND (reference sequence). This CDR3 has 12 amino acids. V gave up 5 bases and J gave up 2 bases, with 6 bases separating them. The TCR originated in a man aged 35 to 55 in good health. This chain joins TRBV19 and TRBJ1-2, with D hard to call. The sample taken for sequencing was blood. CDR3 sequence: CASSDTNYGYTF. For the CDR3, the DNA is TGTGCCAGTAGTGATACGAACTATGGCTACACCTTC.